The 7 T cell receptor beta chains below were found in one sample sequenced in a study of cytomegalovirus exposure and HLA in healthy donors. Primers for the PCR totalled 60 Vbeta and 13 Jbeta. Sequenced by immunoSEQ multiplex PCR; TCRdb stores in-frame clones only, minus some. The sample carries 150,000 to 200,000 clones, about 64% recorded once. The source material was PBMCs. The receptors were gathered from a man aged 45-65 years in good health and CMV-seronegative.

CDR3 in DNA: TGTGCCAGCAGTTTGTCCCGTTTCGGACAGACGTTCTCTGGGGCCAACGTCCTGACTTTC. This encodes CASSLSRFGQTFSGANVLTF. The chain couples TRBV28 to TRBJ2-6, with a possible D match to TRBD1 (6 bases). Trimming cost V 3 bases and J 0 bases, with 21 bases left between them. This CDR3 contains 20 residues. Germline V gene data show CDR1 as MDHEN and CDR2 as SYDVKM.

This chain uses TRBV25-1 with TRBJ1-2; TRBD1 matches at 9 bases. The V gene end was trimmed by 2 bases and the J gene end by 8 bases; junction bases not matched to a gene: 3. From germline, CDR1 is MGHDK and CDR2 SYGVNS. This CDR3 contains 13 residues. Here the CDR3 reads CASSEGDRVGYTF. The DNA of the CDR3 is TGTGCCAGCAGTGAAGGGGACAGGGTAGGCTACACCTTC.

This sequence joins TRBV9 and TRBJ2-3, with 7 bases that match TRBD1. The CDR3 length is 17 residues. Trimming removed 0 bases from V and 0 bases from J; junction bases left unmatched: 7. CDR1 is SGDLS and CDR2 is YYNGEE in the germline V gene. This CDR3 is CASSVASGTVSTDTQYF. CDR3 DNA sequence: TGTGCCAGCAGCGTAGCTTCGGGGACAGTTAGCACAGATACGCAGTATTTT.

Comment on this clone: Different DNA sequences within this sample yield the same CDR3. V and J are TRBV18 and TRBJ2-5, with TRBD1 identical over 7 bases. From germline, CDR1 is KGHSH and CDR2 LQKENI. Trimming at V came to 8 bases and at J to 5 bases, leaving 5 bases not matched to a gene. The CDR3 has 12 residues. The CDR3 bases are TGTGCCAGCAGACAGGGCTTGGAGACCCAGTACTTC. It is translated as CASRQGLETQYF.

The V and J genes are TRBV27 and TRBJ1-1, with TRBD1 matching 9 bases. V shed 5 bases and J 1 base; nucleotides not matched to a gene: 8. This CDR3 comprises 16 residues. CDR1 is MNHEY and CDR2 is SMNVEV in the germline V gene (reference sequence). Here the CDR3 reads CASSEYRGPGNTEAFF. Written as DNA, the CDR3 is TGTGCCAGCAGTGAGTACAGGGGGCCCGGGAACACTGAAGCTTTCTTT.

V usage is TRBV5-4 and J usage is TRBJ2-4, with D tentatively TRBD1 (5 bases). V gave up 10 bases and J gave up 0 bases, with 14 bases separating them. There are 14 residues in the CDR3. The germline CDR1 and CDR2 sequences are SGHNT and YYREEE (reference sequence). CDR3 sequence reads: CAGPNRLAKNIQYF. The CDR3 coding sequence is TGTGCCGGACCAAACAGGCTAGCCAAAAACATTCAGTACTTC.

This clone has just a few counts. The chain carries TRBV18 and TRBJ2-7, with D hard to call. CDR3 size: 15 residues. The V gene lost 3 bases and the J gene lost 5 bases, with 17 bases spanning the gap. Per germline, CDR1 KGHSH and CDR2 LQKENI. The CDR3 DNA follows: TGTGCCAGCTCACCGTCCCGAGAGGTTCCCAACGAGCAGTACTTC. It is translated as CASSPSREVPNEQYF.